This T cell receptor (beta chain) was profiled in a study of OX40 agonist ivuxolimab in advanced cancers. Findings of the study overall: Certain nonresponders likewise exhibited a low normalized T-cell clonal expansion.

This CDR3 has 16 residues. Losses at the gene ends were 1 base for V and 6 bases for J; bases not matched to a gene: 7. Germline CDR1 reads SEHNR; CDR2 reads FQNEAQ (reference sequence). For this clone: Antigen unknown.

Profiled with immunoSEQ multiplex PCR; TCRdb holds only in-frame clones, not every one. The data contain some 51,000 clones, 70% to 80% of them singletons. Blood samples were obtained at baseline, cycle 4 day 1, and cycle 7 day 1. The chain combines TRBV7-9 with TRBJ2-7, with 12 nucleotides matching TRBD2. The TCR was taken from an adult with an advanced solid tumor such as melanoma, head and neck, liver or kidney cancer. The source was CD4+ or CD8+ T cells sorted from blood, collected in a trial of the OX40 agonist ivuxolimab. CDR3 region: CASSLEVTSGSPEQYF. CDR3 DNA sequence: TGTGCCAGCAGCTTAGAAGTGACTAGCGGGAGTCCCGAGCAGTACTTC.